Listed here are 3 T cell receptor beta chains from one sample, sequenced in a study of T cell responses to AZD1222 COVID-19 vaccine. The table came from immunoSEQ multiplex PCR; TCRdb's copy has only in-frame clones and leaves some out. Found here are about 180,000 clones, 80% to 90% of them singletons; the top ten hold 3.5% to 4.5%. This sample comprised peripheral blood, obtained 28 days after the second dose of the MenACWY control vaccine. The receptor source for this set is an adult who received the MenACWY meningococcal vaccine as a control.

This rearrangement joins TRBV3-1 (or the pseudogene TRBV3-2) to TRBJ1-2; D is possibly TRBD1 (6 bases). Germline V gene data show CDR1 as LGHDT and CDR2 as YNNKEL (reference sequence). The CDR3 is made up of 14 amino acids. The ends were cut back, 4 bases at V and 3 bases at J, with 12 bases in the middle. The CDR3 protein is CASSPRGRDYGYTF. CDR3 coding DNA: TGTGCCAGCAGCCCCAGGGGAAGGGACTATGGCTACACCTTC.

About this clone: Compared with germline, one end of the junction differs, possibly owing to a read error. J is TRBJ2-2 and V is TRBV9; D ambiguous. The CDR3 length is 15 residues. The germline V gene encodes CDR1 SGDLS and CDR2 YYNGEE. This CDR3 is CASTVEYYTTGELFF. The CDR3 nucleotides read TGTGCCAGCACCGTAGAGTACTATACCACCGGGGAGCTGTTTTTT.

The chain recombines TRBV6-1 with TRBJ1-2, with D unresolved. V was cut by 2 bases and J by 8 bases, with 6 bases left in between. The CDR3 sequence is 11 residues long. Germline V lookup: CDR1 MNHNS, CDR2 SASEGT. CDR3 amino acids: CASSELVGYTF. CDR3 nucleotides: TGTGCCAGCAGTGAACTCGTGGGCTACACCTTC.